What follows are 12 T cell receptor beta chains derived from one specimen sequenced in a study of T cells after yellow fever vaccination. TCRdb re-derived calls from the 5' RACE reads in MiXCR, one entry per CDR3 protein. This table holds some 300,000 distinct CDR3 sequences, roughly 8.4% found once. The sequencing used PBMCs, collected more than 35 days after the first yellow fever vaccination. These receptors were taken from a man aged 18 to 30 who received the YFV17D yellow fever vaccine.

The table lists this clonotype with many counts. The chain recombines TRBV4-1 with TRBJ2-5, with D unresolved. Germline CDR1 and CDR2: MGHRA and YSYEKL. V lost 0 bases and J lost 2, with 10 bases in between. This CDR3 comprises 15 residues. CDR3 residues: CASSQDPLIQETQYF. DNA of the CDR3: TGCGCCAGCAGCCAAGATCCCCTGATACAAGAGACCCAGTACTTC.

This chain connects TRBV9 to TRBJ1-1; D call uncertain. The CDR3 contains 13 residues. Germline V gene lookup returns CDR1 SGDLS and CDR2 YYNGEE. V was cut by 3 bases and J by 7 bases, with 13 bases left in between. DNA of the CDR3: TGTGCCAGCAGCGCCCCGGGCGCCGGTGAAGCTTTCTTT. Amino acids: CASSAPGAGEAFF.

The rearrangement joins TRBV3-1 to TRBJ2-1; TRBD2 matches 8 bases. Trimming cost V 5 bases and J 0 bases; bases outside gene matches: 6. Germline CDR1 and CDR2: LGHDT and YNNKEL (reference sequence). The CDR3 is made up of 16 amino acids. The CDR3 region has the DNA TGTGCCAGCAGCATTACTAGCGGTGCCTCCTACAATGAGCAGTTCTTC. The encoded protein is CASSITSGASYNEQFF.

This clonotype was seen ten or more times. This chain uses TRBV7-9 with TRBJ2-3; 8 bases are a match to TRBD1. Germline trimming cut 3 bases from V and 0 bases from J; bases unmatched to any gene: 2. The CDR3 spans 15 residues. Germline CDR1 reads SEHNR; CDR2 reads FQNEAQ (reference sequence). The CDR3 nucleotides read TGTGCCAGCAGCTTGCAGGGGGCTAGCACAGATACGCAGTATTTT. Translated: CASSLQGASTDTQYF.

This clonotype was seen at least ten times. The CDR3 reads CASSYEAGPQETQYF. CDR3 nucleotide sequence: TGTGCCAGCAGCTATGAAGCGGGGCCTCAAGAGACCCAGTACTTC. The chain carries TRBV5-6 and TRBJ2-5, with TRBD2 identical over 7 bases. Germline values: CDR1 SGHDT, CDR2 YYEEEE. The ends lost 3 bases at V and 2 bases at J; junction bases unmatched: 7. The CDR3 is 15 residues long.

This clonotype showed up just a few times. The chain employs TRBV12-3 or TRBV12-4 and TRBJ2-1, with D possibly being TRBD1 (5 bases). The CDR3 has 12 amino acids. V shed 5 bases and J shed 10 bases, with 12 bases lying between them. In DNA, the CDR3 is TGTGCCAGCAGTCTAAAGACAGCCGAGCAGTTCTTC. Protein sequence: CASSLKTAEQFF.

This chain links TRBV18 with TRBJ2-2; 10 bases are a match to TRBD1. This CDR3 spans 17 amino acids. V lost 4 bases to trimming and J lost 7 bases; unmatched junction nucleotides: 12. Germline V gene sequence: CDR1 KGHSH, CDR2 LQKENI. The CDR3 DNA reads TGTGCCAGCTCACTCTACACCGGGACAGGGGTGATCGGGGAGCTGTTTTTT. Protein: CASSLYTGTGVIGELFF. Variable domain in full (rest from reference TRBV18 and TRBJ2-2): NAGVMQNPRHLVRRRGQEARLRCSPMKGHSHVYWYRQLPEEGLKFMVYLQKENIIDESGMPKERFSAEFPKEGPSILRIQQVVRGDSAAYFCASSLYTGTGVIGELFFGEGSRLTVL.

This chain links TRBV5-1 with TRBJ2-7, with 12 bases identical to TRBD2. CDR1 SGHRS and CDR2 YFSETQ come from the germline V gene. The CDR3 is made up of 15 amino acids. V was pared by 5 bases and J by 4 bases, with 7 bases of the junction left unmatched. CDR3 amino acids: CASRAGLAGSYEQYF. In DNA form, the CDR3 reads TGCGCCAGCAGGGCTGGACTAGCGGGGAGTTACGAGCAGTACTTC.

This clonotype appeared a few times. This sequence joins TRBV3-1 and TRBJ2-7; tentatively, D is TRBD1 or TRBD2 (5 bases each). Trimming shortened V by 4 bases and J by 0 bases, and 16 bases separated the two germline ends. CDR1 is LGHDT, CDR2 YNNKEL, per germline (reference sequence). This CDR3 region has 16 residues. The CDR3 sequence: CASSPYTGTVSYEQYF. The CDR3 bases are TGTGCCAGCAGCCCTTATACCGGGACGGTCTCCTACGAGCAGTACTTC.

This clonotype was counted only a few times. This chain connects TRBV4-1 to TRBJ2-2; 10 positions match TRBD2. The V gene's germline CDR1 is MGHRA and CDR2 YSYEKL. V trimming: 1 base; J trimming: 4 bases; junction bases outside the gene matches: 6. The CDR3 spans 17 residues. The CDR3 loop reads CASSQGTSGLITGELFF. The CDR3, as DNA: TGCGCCAGCAGCCAAGGGACTAGCGGCCTGATCACCGGGGAGCTGTTTTTT.

This clonotype was picked up a small number of times. The chain carries TRBV12-3 or TRBV12-4 and TRBJ2-2; no clear D gene. This CDR3 region has 14 residues. Deletions cut 3 bases from V and 4 bases from J, with 9 bases between. This chain's CDR3 is CASSFGPSTGELFF. For the CDR3, the DNA is TGTGCCAGCAGTTTCGGTCCTAGCACCGGGGAGCTGTTTTTT.

J is TRBJ1-5 and V is TRBV29-1, with 11 bases lining up with TRBD1. There are 13 residues in the CDR3. The V gene's germline CDR1 is SQVTM and CDR2 ANQGSEA. The V segment lost 6 bases and the J segment 7 bases; nucleotides outside the gene matches: 5. This CDR3 reads CSVGQGVRQPQHF. The CDR3 DNA reads as TGCAGCGTGGGACAGGGGGTACGGCAGCCCCAGCATTTT.